This T cell receptor beta chain emerged from a study of neurological immune-mediated disorders. Study-wide results and limits: When the repertoires were sorted by phylogenetic grouping, those of 18 of 34 multiple sclerosis patients ended up in one related-CDR3 cluster, a possible signature.

The time point is: longitudinal time-point 1 (baseline). Sample share makes this clonotype medium-sized. Its cognate antigen is unknown. A 10-nucleotide random UMI tagged transcripts in template-switch 5'RACE cDNA synthesis. TCRdb fed the 5' RACE reads into MiXCR, producing one record per CDR3 protein. The table shows tens of thousands of distinct CDR3 sequences, with 3% to 3.5% occurring only once. The specimen was PBMCs. The receptor's source is a woman in her sixties with multiple sclerosis.

In DNA, the CDR3 is TGCGCCAGCAGGACAGGGCGCGGACAAGAGACCCAGTACTTC. This translates into CASRTGRGQETQYF. The rearrangement uses TRBV5-1 and TRBJ2-5, with 7 bases matching TRBD1. J gave up 2 bases and V 5 bases, and 6 bases lay outside the gene matches. Germline CDR1 SGHRS, CDR2 YFSETQ. The CDR3 runs 14 residues.